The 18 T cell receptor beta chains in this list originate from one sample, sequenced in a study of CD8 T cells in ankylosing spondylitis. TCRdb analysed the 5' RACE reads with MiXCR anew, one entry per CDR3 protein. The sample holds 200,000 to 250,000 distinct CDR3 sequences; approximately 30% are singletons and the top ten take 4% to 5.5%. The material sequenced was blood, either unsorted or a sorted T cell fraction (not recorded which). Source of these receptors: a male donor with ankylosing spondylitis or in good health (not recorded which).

The CDR3, as DNA: TGCAGTGCTAGGGCGGGGGCGAGTGAGGAGACCCAGTACTTC. Protein: CSARAGASEETQYF. The V call is TRBV20-1, the J call TRBJ2-5, with D possibly TRBD2 on 7 matching bases. Trimming removed 3 bases at V and 5 bases at J, with 16 bases between. The CDR3 totals 14 residues. Germline V lookup: CDR1 DFQATT, CDR2 SNEGSKA (reference sequence).

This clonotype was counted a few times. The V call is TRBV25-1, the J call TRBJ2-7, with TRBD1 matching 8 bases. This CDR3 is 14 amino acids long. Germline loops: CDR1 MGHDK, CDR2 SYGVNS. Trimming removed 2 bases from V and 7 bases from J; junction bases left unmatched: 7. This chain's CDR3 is CASSEGQGLGEQYF. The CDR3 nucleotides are TGTGCCAGCAGTGAAGGACAGGGTCTGGGGGAGCAGTACTTC.

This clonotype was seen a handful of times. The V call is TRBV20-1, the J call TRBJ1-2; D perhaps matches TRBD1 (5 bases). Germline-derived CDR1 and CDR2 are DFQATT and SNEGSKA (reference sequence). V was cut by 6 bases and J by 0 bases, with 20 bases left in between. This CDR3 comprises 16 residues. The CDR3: CSAPGLRTIANYGYTF. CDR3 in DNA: TGCAGTGCACCGGGACTGCGGACAATCGCTAACTATGGCTACACCTTC.

Here the CDR3 DNA reads TGCGCCAGCAGCTTGGCCCCGGGCTACGAGCAGTACTTC. Protein: CASSLAPGYEQYF. The chain recombines TRBV5-1 with TRBJ2-7, with D hard to call. V was cut by 0 bases and J by 3 bases, with 7 bases left in between. CDR3 length: 13 residues. Germline V CDR1 and CDR2: SGHRS, YFSETQ.

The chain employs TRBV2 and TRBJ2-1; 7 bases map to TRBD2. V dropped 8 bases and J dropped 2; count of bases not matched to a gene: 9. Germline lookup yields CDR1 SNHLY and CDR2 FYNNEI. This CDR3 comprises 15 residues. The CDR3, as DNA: TGTGCCAGCGGCTTCCGAGCGGGAACCTACAATGAGCAGTTCTTC. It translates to CASGFRAGTYNEQFF.

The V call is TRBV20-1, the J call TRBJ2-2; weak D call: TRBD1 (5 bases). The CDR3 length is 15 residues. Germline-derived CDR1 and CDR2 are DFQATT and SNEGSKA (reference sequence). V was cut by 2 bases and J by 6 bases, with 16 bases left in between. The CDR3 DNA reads TGCAGTGCTAGATCAACTATTGGACAATCCGGGGAGCTGTTTTTT. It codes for CSARSTIGQSGELFF.

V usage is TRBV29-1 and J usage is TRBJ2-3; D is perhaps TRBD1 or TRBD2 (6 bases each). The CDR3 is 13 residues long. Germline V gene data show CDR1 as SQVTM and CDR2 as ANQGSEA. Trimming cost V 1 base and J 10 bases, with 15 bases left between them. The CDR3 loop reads CSVEGGPGVAQYF. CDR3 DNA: TGCAGCGTTGAAGGGGGGCCGGGGGTCGCGCAGTATTTT.

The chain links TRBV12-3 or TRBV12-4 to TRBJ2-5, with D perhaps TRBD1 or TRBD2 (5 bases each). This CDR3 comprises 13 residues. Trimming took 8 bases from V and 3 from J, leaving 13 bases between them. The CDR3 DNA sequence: TGTGCCAGCCGAACTAGAGGGGAAGAGACCCAGTACTTC. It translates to CASRTRGEETQYF.

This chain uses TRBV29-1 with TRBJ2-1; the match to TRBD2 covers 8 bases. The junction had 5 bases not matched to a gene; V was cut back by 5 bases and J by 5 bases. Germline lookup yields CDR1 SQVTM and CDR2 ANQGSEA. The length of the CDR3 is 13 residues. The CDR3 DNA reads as TGCAGCGTTCGCGGGGGGCTTCACAATGAGCAGTTCTTC. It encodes CSVRGGLHNEQFF.

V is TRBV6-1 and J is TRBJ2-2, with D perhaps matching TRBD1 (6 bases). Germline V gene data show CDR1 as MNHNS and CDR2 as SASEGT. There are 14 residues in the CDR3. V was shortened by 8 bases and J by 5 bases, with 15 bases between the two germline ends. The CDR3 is CASVSGDPTGELFF. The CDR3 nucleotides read TGTGCCAGCGTCTCAGGGGACCCTACCGGGGAGCTGTTTTTT.

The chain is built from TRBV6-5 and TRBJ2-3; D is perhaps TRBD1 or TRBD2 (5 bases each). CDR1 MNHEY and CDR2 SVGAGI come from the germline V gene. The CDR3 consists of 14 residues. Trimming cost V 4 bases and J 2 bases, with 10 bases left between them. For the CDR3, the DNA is TGTGCCAGCAGTTTGGGACCTCACACAGATACGCAGTATTTT. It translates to CASSLGPHTDTQYF.

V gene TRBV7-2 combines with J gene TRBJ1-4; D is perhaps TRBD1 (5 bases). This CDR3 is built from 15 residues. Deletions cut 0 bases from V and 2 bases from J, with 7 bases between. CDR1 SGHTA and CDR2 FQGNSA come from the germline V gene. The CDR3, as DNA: TGTGCCAGCAGCTTAGCGGGGCCTACTAATGAAAAACTGTTTTTT. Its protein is CASSLAGPTNEKLFF.

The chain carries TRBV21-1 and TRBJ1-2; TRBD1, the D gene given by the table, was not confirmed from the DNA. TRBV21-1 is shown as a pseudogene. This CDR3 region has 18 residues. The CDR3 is CASSKRHQGGARYYGYTF. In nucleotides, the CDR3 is TGTGCCAGCAGCAAACGACACCAGGGGGGGGCTAGGTACTATGGCTACACCTTC.

CDR3 bases: TGCAGTGCTAGAGATAGTGGGAGCGTCACCGGGGAGCTGTTTTTT. This translates into CSARDSGSVTGELFF. The chain joins TRBV20-1 to TRBJ2-2, with D perhaps TRBD2 (5 bases). Germline V gene data show CDR1 as DFQATT and CDR2 as SNEGSKA (reference sequence). The CDR3 is 15 amino acids. V lost 0 bases, J lost 4 bases, and 12 bases lay in between.

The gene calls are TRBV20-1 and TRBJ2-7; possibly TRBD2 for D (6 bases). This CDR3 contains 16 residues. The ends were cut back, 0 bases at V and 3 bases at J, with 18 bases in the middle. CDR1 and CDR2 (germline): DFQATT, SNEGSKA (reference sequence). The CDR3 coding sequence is TGCAGTGCTAGAGATTTGCGGGGCGGTAAGGGCTACGAGCAGTACTTC. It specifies CSARDLRGGKGYEQYF.

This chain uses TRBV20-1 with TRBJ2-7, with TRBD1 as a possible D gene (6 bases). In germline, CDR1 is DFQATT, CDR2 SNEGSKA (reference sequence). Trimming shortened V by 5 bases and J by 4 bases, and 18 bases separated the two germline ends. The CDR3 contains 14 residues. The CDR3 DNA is TGCAGTGCTCTAGCCCCTACAGGGTCTTACGAGCAGTACTTC. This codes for CSALAPTGSYEQYF.

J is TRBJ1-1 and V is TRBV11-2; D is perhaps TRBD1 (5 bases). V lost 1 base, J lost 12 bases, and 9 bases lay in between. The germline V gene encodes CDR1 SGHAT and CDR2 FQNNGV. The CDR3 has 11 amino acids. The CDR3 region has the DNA TGTGCCAGCAGCTTAGCAGGGACTACTTTCTTT. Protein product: CASSLAGTTFF. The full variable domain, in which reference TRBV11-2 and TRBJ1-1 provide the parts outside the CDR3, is EAGVAQSPRYKIIEKRQSVAFWCNPISGHATLYWYQQILGQGPKLLIQFQNNGVVDDSQLPKDRFSAERLKGVDSTLKIQPAKLEDSAVYLCASSLAGTTFFGQGTRLTVV.

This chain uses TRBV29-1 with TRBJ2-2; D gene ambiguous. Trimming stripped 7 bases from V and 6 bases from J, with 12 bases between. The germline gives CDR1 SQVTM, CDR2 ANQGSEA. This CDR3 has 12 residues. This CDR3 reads CSGVWYPGELFF. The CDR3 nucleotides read TGCAGCGGAGTTTGGTACCCCGGGGAGCTGTTTTTT.